A selection of T cell receptor beta chains follows, all from one sample in a study of blood T cells in healthy people across ages. TCRdb re-analysed the 5' RACE reads in MiXCR, keeping a single row per CDR3 protein. Of 850,000 to 1,100,000 distinct CDR3 sequences listed, roughly two fifths are singletons. Material for sequencing was blood. These receptors came from a man between 18 and 29 years old in good health. Both conserved end residues are part of each CDR3. D genes are given only for firm matches. A row's size may be missing; if present it is once, few, many or a size class.

v_call	j_call	clone_size	d_call	cdr3_aa	cdr3_nt
TRBV12-3/TRBV12-4	TRBJ1-6	-	-	CASTLSPGGNSPPHF	TGTGCCAGCACCTTGTCCCCGGGCGGCAATTCACCCCCCCACTTT
TRBV20-1	TRBJ1-1	few	-	CSAHDGTTGAEAFF	TGCAGTGCTCACGACGGAACTACGGGCGCTGAAGCTTTCTTT
TRBV6-5	TRBJ2-3	many	-	CASSYGRTSTDTQYF	TGTGCCAGCAGTTACGGACGGACTAGCACAGATACGCAGTATTTT
TRBV5-6	TRBJ1-6	few	TRBD1	CASSLTNRGYSPLHF	TGTGCCAGCAGCTTGACAAACAGGGGATATTCACCCCTCCACTTT
TRBV11-2	TRBJ1-4	-	TRBD1	CASSLGTGEKRANEKLFF	TGTGCCAGCAGCTTGGGGACAGGGGAAAAGAGGGCTAATGAAAAACTGTTTTTT
TRBV7-3	TRBJ1-1	-	-	CASSLTWTDRDTEAFF	TGTGCCAGCAGCTTAACCTGGACAGATAGGGACACTGAAGCTTTCTTT
TRBV7-2	TRBJ2-3	-	TRBD2	CASSSRTSGNTDTQYF	TGTGCCAGCAGCTCCCGGACTAGCGGGAACACAGATACGCAGTATTTT
TRBV2	TRBJ1-6	-	-	CASQTGNSPLHF	TGTGCCAGCCAGACAGGAAATTCACCCCTCCACTTT
TRBV4-3	TRBJ1-2	-	-	CASSQVPGSNGYTF	TGCGCCAGCAGCCAAGTTCCGGGGTCCAATGGCTACACCTTC
TRBV27	TRBJ2-7	many	-	CASSSSSYEQYF	TGTGCCAGCAGCTCAAGCTCCTACGAGCAGTACTTC
TRBV29-1	TRBJ2-1	many	TRBD2	CSVARLAGGPIGEQFF	TGCAGCGTTGCGAGACTAGCGGGGGGGCCAATCGGTGAGCAGTTCTTC
TRBV20-1	TRBJ1-2	few	-	CSAESMGEWGYGYTF	TGCAGTGCGGAATCAATGGGGGAATGGGGCTATGGCTACACCTTC
TRBV14	TRBJ2-5	few	-	CASSQVRGQETQYF	TGTGCCAGCAGCCAAGTCAGGGGCCAAGAGACCCAGTACTTC